Shown below are 18 T cell receptor beta chains from a single sample sequenced in a study of blood T cell repertoires in COVID-19. Method: immunoSEQ multiplex PCR; TCRdb's copy keeps in-frame clones and lacks some. The sample consists of about 250,000 clones, about nine tenths of them appearing once. The sequencing input was peripheral blood. The receptors originated from a woman aged 25-40 years with active or convalescent COVID-19.

This chain connects TRBV18 to TRBJ1-1, with D unclear. The CDR3 is made up of 13 amino acids. Trimming removed 6 bases from V and 8 bases from J, with 16 bases in between. Per germline, CDR1 KGHSH and CDR2 LQKENI. CDR3 amino acids: CASSLTSGVEAFF. The CDR3 nucleotides are TGTGCCAGCTCGCTGACGTCAGGCGTCGAAGCTTTCTTT.

The chain carries TRBV2 and TRBJ2-2; a weak D match, TRBD2 (5 bases). The V gene lost 3 bases and the J gene lost 6 bases, with 5 bases spanning the gap. This CDR3 region has 12 residues. Germline CDR1 and CDR2: SNHLY and FYNNEI. The CDR3 nucleotides read TGTGCCAGCAGTGAGGACTCCGGGGAGCTGTTTTTT. Translation: CASSEDSGELFF.

This clone came up once. The rearrangement uses TRBV27 and TRBJ1-2; 9 positions match TRBD1. With V trimmed by 2 bases and J by 8 bases, 9 bases remained unmatched. CDR1 and CDR2 from the germline V gene are MNHEY and SMNVEV (reference sequence). There are 15 residues in the CDR3. The chain's CDR3 is CASSLRWTGEDGYTF. The DNA of the CDR3 is TGTGCCAGCAGTTTACGCTGGACAGGGGAGGACGGCTACACCTTC.

The chain uses TRBV7-3 and TRBJ2-2, with D hard to call. Trimming took 5 bases from V and 5 from J, leaving 6 bases between them. Germline V gives CDR1 SGHTA, CDR2 FQGTGA. The CDR3 runs 12 residues. DNA for the CDR3: TGTGCCAGCAGCCGGTTGACCGGGGAGCTGTTTTTT. This gives the protein CASSRLTGELFF.

This chain connects TRBV15 to TRBJ1-2; D might be TRBD1 (6 bases). CDR1 is LNHNV and CDR2 is YYDKDF in the germline V gene (reference sequence). The CDR3 totals 16 residues. V lost 2 bases and J lost 4, with 17 bases in between. CDR3 nucleotide sequence: TGTGCCACCAGCAGAAACTTAGCGGGGGCGCTCTATGGCTACACCTTC. Protein sequence: CATSRNLAGALYGYTF.

The V call is TRBV28, the J call TRBJ1-4; 7 bases agree with TRBD1. This CDR3 comprises 16 residues. J was trimmed by 0 bases and V by 4 bases; bases with no gene match: 5. In germline, CDR1 is MDHEN, CDR2 SYDVKM. CDR3 DNA: TGTGCCAGCAGTTCCTGGGACAGCGCAACTAATGAAAAACTGTTTTTT. This translates into CASSSWDSATNEKLFF.

The chain is built from TRBV24-1 and TRBJ2-3, with 8 bases identical to TRBD2. J gave up 0 bases and V 10 bases, and 8 bases lay outside the gene matches. Germline CDR1 and CDR2: KGHDR and SFDVKD. This CDR3 spans 15 amino acids. CDR3 bases: TGTGCCACGCTGAGCGGGGGCGTTAGCACAGATACGCAGTATTTT. Translation: CATLSGGVSTDTQYF.

The chain combines TRBV6-9 with TRBJ1-1; TRBD1 might be the D (6 bases). Trimming removed 8 bases at V and 1 base at J, with 17 bases between. CDR3 size: 15 residues. From germline, CDR1 is MNHGY and CDR2 SVAAGI. CDR3 sequence (DNA): TGTGCCAGCCACCACTTTGTGGGGGCGAACACTGAAGCTTTCTTT. This translates into CASHHFVGANTEAFF.

The CDR3 DNA reads TGTGCCACCAGTGACAGGGCAGATGAAAAACTGTTTTTT. It translates to CATSDRADEKLFF. The chain combines TRBV24-1 with TRBJ1-4, with D perhaps matching TRBD1 (5 bases). V was cut by 4 bases and J by 6 bases, with 8 bases left in between. The CDR3 loop spans 13 amino acids. Germline V CDR1 and CDR2: KGHDR, SFDVKD.

The J gene is TRBJ1-1, the V gene TRBV7-9; TRBD1 aligns across 7 bases. The V gene's germline CDR1 is SEHNR and CDR2 FQNEAQ (reference sequence). The ends lost 2 bases at V and 5 bases at J; junction bases unmatched: 11. The CDR3 is 16 residues long. The CDR3 sequence: CASSLFRQGRSTEAFF. CDR3 DNA: TGTGCCAGCAGCTTATTCAGACAGGGAAGGAGTACTGAAGCTTTCTTT.

This chain connects TRBV30 to TRBJ1-2; TRBD1 might be the D (6 bases). The CDR3 has 17 amino acids. Between the trimmed V and J ends, which lost 3 bases and 7 bases, there was a span of 27 bases. Germline V gene data show CDR1 as GTSNPN and CDR2 as SVGIG (reference sequence). The CDR3 protein is CAWSPGHRERGRSGYTF. For the CDR3, the DNA is TGTGCCTGGAGCCCTGGGCACAGGGAACGCGGGCGTAGTGGCTACACCTTC.

The rearrangement links TRBV7-3 to TRBJ2-3; a possible D gene is TRBD1 (5 bases). Germline values: CDR1 SGHTA, CDR2 FQGTGA. The V end lost 3 bases, the J end lost 6 bases, and 7 bases lay between the germline ends. The CDR3 length is 12 residues. The DNA for the CDR3 is TGTGCCAGCAGCTTTCAGGGTGATACGCAGTATTTT. Residues: CASSFQGDTQYF.

The rearrangement links TRBV28 to TRBJ1-3; no clear D gene. The V gene lost 4 bases and the J gene lost 4 bases, with 11 bases spanning the gap. CDR1 and CDR2 from the germline V gene are MDHEN and SYDVKM. The CDR3 consists of 14 residues. This chain's CDR3 is CASSWAISGNTIYF. The CDR3 DNA reads as TGTGCCAGCAGTTGGGCCATCTCCGGAAACACCATATATTTT.

V gene TRBV6-6 combines with J gene TRBJ1-3; 9 nucleotides match TRBD1. Germline V gene sequence: CDR1 MNHNY, CDR2 SVGAGI (reference sequence). J was trimmed by 6 bases and V by 6 bases; bases with no gene match: 6. This CDR3 comprises 14 residues. The CDR3 DNA follows: TGTGCCAGCAGCTGGGACAGGGAAGCAAACACCATATATTTT. It is translated as CASSWDREANTIYF.

V and J are TRBV19 and TRBJ1-1; no reliable D call. The CDR3 spans 16 residues. Germline CDR1 LNHDA, CDR2 SQIVND (reference sequence). V was cut by 0 bases and J by 3 bases, with 14 bases left in between. As DNA, the CDR3 is TGTGCCAGTAGTATAGAGTTTAGGCAGGATGACACTGAAGCTTTCTTT. This gives the protein CASSIEFRQDDTEAFF.

The chain has TRBV7-6 and TRBJ2-2; no firm D call. Trimming pared 3 bases from V and 5 bases from J, leaving 4 bases between. This CDR3 is 12 amino acids long. Germline V lookup: CDR1 SGHVS, CDR2 FNYEAQ. CDR3 sequence (DNA): TGTGCCAGCAGCTTTGTAACCGGGGAGCTGTTTTTT. It encodes CASSFVTGELFF.

V gene TRBV7-2 combines with J gene TRBJ1-5, with TRBD1 identical over 11 bases. The CDR3 totals 17 residues. J was trimmed by 6 bases and V by 4 bases; bases with no gene match: 11. Germline values: CDR1 SGHTA, CDR2 FQGNSA. The CDR3 reads CASSSYRIGQGAQPQHF. The CDR3, as DNA: TGTGCCAGCAGCTCGTACCGAATAGGACAGGGGGCTCAGCCCCAGCATTTT.

The chain is built from TRBV23-1 and TRBJ1-2; D remains unclear. TRBV23-1 is noted as an ORF with a role that remains uncertain. The CDR3 length is 14 residues. The V end was cut by 0 bases, the J end by 6 bases, with 11 bases between. This chain's CDR3 is CASSQSGSSHGYTF. CDR3 DNA: TGCGCCAGCAGTCAATCGGGGAGCTCCCATGGCTACACCTTC.